This T cell receptor (beta chain) was observed in a study of shared clonotypes between healthy human individuals. In the case of this clone: Its cognate antigen is unknown.

The table came from immunoSEQ multiplex PCR; TCRdb's copy has only in-frame clones and leaves some out. This table has around 550,000 clones, about 95% appearing once. Naive CD8 cells were CD45RO-negative, positively selected for CCR7, excluding terminally differentiated effector memory CD45RA+ cells. The V end lost 7 bases, the J end lost 4 bases, and 13 bases lay between the germline ends. Per the germline V gene, CDR1 is LNHDA and CDR2 is SQIVND (reference sequence). The CDR3 runs to 13 residues. Study-wide results and caveats: Researchers found naive subsets generally carried larger estimated richness than memory subsets.

The TCR originated in a young woman in good health. Specimen: naive CD8+ T cells sorted from blood. V gene TRBV19 combines with J gene TRBJ1-1; D is unclear. The CDR3 DNA follows: TGTGCCAGTACTCCCACTCGGGTCACTGAAGCTTTCTTT. This translates into CASTPTRVTEAFF.